The 32 T cell receptor beta chains reported below all come from one sample, sequenced in a study of blood T cell repertoires in COVID-19. Data came from immunoSEQ multiplex PCR; TCRdb stores just in-frame clones and leaves some out. The table records 84,000 or so clones, approximately 78% of them present only once. The source material was peripheral blood. All receptors derive from an elderly woman with acute or convalescent COVID-19.

This chain connects TRBV2 to TRBJ2-1; no clear D gene. This CDR3 spans 11 amino acids. Deletions cut 6 bases from V and 8 bases from J, with 8 bases between. Germline CDR1 is SNHLY and CDR2 is FYNNEI. The CDR3 loop reads CASRAWHEQFF. The CDR3 DNA is TGTGCCAGCAGAGCGTGGCATGAGCAGTTCTTC.

This chain connects TRBV30 to TRBJ1-2; TRBD1 aligns across 7 bases. The CDR3 loop spans 12 amino acids. Germline assignment: CDR1 GTSNPN and CDR2 SVGIG (reference sequence). V lost 3 bases to trimming and J lost 4 bases; unmatched junction nucleotides: 2. The CDR3 here is CAWSPGGYGYTF. In DNA form, the CDR3 reads TGTGCCTGGAGCCCAGGGGGCTATGGCTACACCTTC.

In this sample, this clone turned up a few times. The rearrangement joins TRBV6-2 or TRBV6-3 to TRBJ2-7, with a possible D match to TRBD2 (6 bases). The CDR3 is 16 amino acids. Germline V gene sequence: CDR1 MNHEY, CDR2 SVGEGT. The V and J ends lost 0 bases and 7 bases respectively, with 19 bases between them. The CDR3: CASSYSKGLGLLEQYF. The CDR3 nucleotides read TGTGCCAGCAGTTACTCGAAGGGACTTGGGCTACTGGAGCAGTACTTC.

CDR3 in DNA: TGTGCCAGCAGTGGAGAGCGGGGGGAGTACAATGAGCAGTTCTTC. Protein sequence: CASSGERGEYNEQFF. The chain has TRBV25-1 and TRBJ2-1; 9 bases map to TRBD2. V was clipped by 4 bases and J by 4 bases; unmatched bases: 5. The CDR3 has 15 residues. Germline CDR1 is MGHDK and CDR2 is SYGVNS.

This clone showed up just a few times. This rearrangement joins TRBV7-6 to TRBJ1-3; D is uncertain. Germline V gives CDR1 SGHVS, CDR2 FNYEAQ. Trimming removed 1 base at V and 2 bases at J, with 9 bases between. CDR3 length: 15 residues. The CDR3 nucleotides read TGTGCCAGCAGCTTAGACGGCGGGCCTGGAAACACCATATATTTT. This sequence encodes CASSLDGGPGNTIYF.

V gene TRBV2 combines with J gene TRBJ2-5; 16 nucleotides line up with TRBD2. Per the germline V gene, CDR1 is SNHLY and CDR2 is FYNNEI. The V gene end was trimmed by 6 bases and the J gene end by 1 base; junction bases not matched to a gene: 11. This CDR3 region has 19 residues. For the CDR3, the DNA is TGTGCCAGCAGCGCTACGCCGGGACTAGCGGGGGGGACCCAAGAGACCCAGTACTTC. This codes for CASSATPGLAGGTQETQYF.

In DNA, the CDR3 is TGTGCCAGCAGTTTGACAAAACCCTACAATGAGCAGTTCTTC. This gives the protein CASSLTKPYNEQFF. The chain has TRBV28 and TRBJ2-1; D is uncertain. The CDR3 length is 14 residues. Germline values: CDR1 MDHEN, CDR2 SYDVKM. The V end lost 3 bases, the J end lost 2 bases, and 8 bases lay between the germline ends.

This clone appeared a single time. The genes are TRBV19 and TRBJ1-5; D unclear. The CDR3 is 15 residues long. CDR1 and CDR2 from the germline V gene are LNHDA and SQIVND (reference sequence). Trimming took 7 bases from V and 1 from J, leaving 14 bases between them. CDR3 in DNA: TGTGCCAGTAAACGAGAGGGCAGGAGCAATCAGCCCCAGCATTTT. This gives the protein CASKREGRSNQPQHF. Looking up the rest from reference TRBV19 and TRBJ1-5 gives the full variable domain: DGGITQSPKYLFRKEGQNVTLSCEQNLNHDAMYWYRQDPGQGLRLIYYSQIVNDFQKGDIAEGYSVSREKKESFPLTVTSAQKNPTAFYLCASKREGRSNQPQHFGDGTRLSIL.

The genes are TRBV4-3 and TRBJ2-2, with 11 bases matching TRBD2. With V trimmed by 0 bases and J by 7 bases, 7 bases remained unmatched. Germline V lookup: CDR1 LGHNA, CDR2 YSLEER. CDR3 size: 17 residues. DNA for the CDR3: TGCGCCAGCAGCCAAGATGTAGCGGGGGGGCCTGTCGGGGAGCTGTTTTTT. This codes for CASSQDVAGGPVGELFF.

The V gene is TRBV3-1 (or the pseudogene TRBV3-2), the J gene TRBJ2-5; D may be TRBD1 (6 bases). In germline, CDR1 is LGHDT, CDR2 YNNKEL (reference sequence). CDR3 size: 15 residues. The ends were cut back, 7 bases at V and 5 bases at J, with 20 bases in the middle. The CDR3 protein is CASTAKGRGKETQYF. For the CDR3, the DNA is TGTGCCAGCACAGCCAAGGGTAGGGGGAAGGAGACCCAGTACTTC.

The V gene is TRBV29-1, the J gene TRBJ2-2, with 8 nucleotides matching TRBD2. V lost 1 base and J lost 1; bases outside the gene matches: 2. The CDR3 is 15 residues long. In germline, CDR1 is SQVTM, CDR2 ANQGSEA. The DNA for the CDR3 is TGCAGCGTTGAAGGAACTAGCGGGAACACCGGGGAGCTGTTTTTT. It is translated as CSVEGTSGNTGELFF.

The J gene is TRBJ2-3, the V gene TRBV3-1 (or the pseudogene TRBV3-2); 7 bases are shared with TRBD2. V shed 1 base and J 5 bases; nucleotides not matched to a gene: 6. The length of the CDR3 is 15 residues. Germline lookup yields CDR1 LGHDT and CDR2 YNNKEL (reference sequence). The CDR3 sequence: CASSQGAGGVDTQYF. The CDR3 region has the DNA TGTGCCAGCAGCCAAGGCGCTGGGGGGGTAGATACGCAGTATTTT.

This sequence joins TRBV3-1 (or the pseudogene TRBV3-2) and TRBJ2-5; D is possibly TRBD2 (5 bases). Per the germline V gene, CDR1 is LGHDT and CDR2 is YNNKEL (reference sequence). V lost 1 base to trimming and J lost 4 bases, with 19 bases between them. The CDR3 runs to 17 residues. CDR3 protein: CASSQGMALQGRETQYF. Here the CDR3 DNA reads TGTGCCAGCAGCCAAGGAATGGCACTCCAAGGGAGAGAGACCCAGTACTTC.

This chain joins TRBV4-1 and TRBJ1-5; D not certain. This CDR3 is built from 15 residues. Per germline, CDR1 MGHRA and CDR2 YSYEKL. The V gene lost 0 bases and the J gene lost 7 bases, with 13 bases spanning the gap. The CDR3 DNA reads TGCGCCAGCAGCCAAGAGCCAGGAGGTGTCCAGCCCCAGCATTTT. This translates into CASSQEPGGVQPQHF.

V and J are TRBV18 and TRBJ1-2, with D tentatively TRBD1 (6 bases). Germline V gene sequence: CDR1 KGHSH, CDR2 LQKENI. This CDR3 is built from 15 residues. The germline V and J ends were trimmed by 2 bases and 7 bases, with 17 bases remaining between them. The CDR3 region is CASSPNRDPTIGYTF. The CDR3 bases are TGTGCCAGCTCACCAAACAGGGATCCGACTATTGGCTACACCTTC.

The chain employs TRBV7-8 and TRBJ2-7; no reliable D call. V was pared by 0 bases and J by 2 bases, with 5 bases between. The CDR3 has 13 residues. Germline-derived CDR1 and CDR2 are SGHVS and FQNEAQ. The CDR3 is CASSLAAAYEQYF. The CDR3 DNA follows: TGTGCCAGCAGCTTAGCGGCAGCCTACGAGCAGTACTTC.

The rearrangement joins TRBV27 to TRBJ2-7; D is perhaps TRBD1 (6 bases). The V end was cut by 2 bases, the J end by 3 bases, with 14 bases between. CDR1 MNHEY and CDR2 SMNVEV come from the germline V gene (reference sequence). The CDR3 is 15 amino acids. CDR3 bases: TGTGCCAGCAGTTTAGGGGGCCAGGGGTTCTACGAGCAGTACTTC. The encoded protein is CASSLGGQGFYEQYF.

A word on this clone: The same CDR3 can be traced to other DNA sequences in this sample. This chain connects TRBV6-5 to TRBJ1-6; D might be TRBD1 (6 bases). V was shortened by 0 bases and J by 5 bases, with 8 bases between the two germline ends. The germline gives CDR1 MNHEY, CDR2 SVGAGI. This CDR3 has 15 amino acids. The CDR3 nucleotides read TGTGCCAGCAGTTACTCGTCAGGGGATAATTCACCCCTCCACTTT. It specifies CASSYSSGDNSPLHF.

This clone is a singleton in its sample. The J gene is TRBJ1-1, the V gene TRBV11-3; TRBD1 might be the D (5 bases). The V and J ends lost 2 bases and 4 bases respectively, with 11 bases between them. There are 14 residues in the CDR3. Germline assignment: CDR1 SGHNT and CDR2 YENEEA. CDR3 nucleotides: TGTGCCAGCAGCTTACAGGGTCGAGTCACTGAAGCTTTCTTT. Protein sequence: CASSLQGRVTEAFF.

This clone was observed a handful of times. The J gene is TRBJ2-5, the V gene TRBV6-2 or TRBV6-3, with 7 bases matching TRBD2. The CDR3 spans 14 residues. Germline V gives CDR1 MNHEY, CDR2 SVGEGT. Trimming at V came to 7 bases and at J to 4 bases, leaving 9 bases not matched to a gene. The CDR3, as DNA: TGTGCCAGCACCCCGGGACTACGTTCAGAGACCCAGTACTTC. It is translated as CASTPGLRSETQYF.

The V and J genes are TRBV28 and TRBJ1-4; TRBD1 agrees at 8 bases. CDR3 length equals 15 residues. V was pared by 1 base and J by 2 bases, with 0 bases of the junction left unmatched. The germline V gene has CDR1 MDHEN and CDR2 SYDVKM. CDR3 sequence reads: CASSLYRGTNEKLFF. The CDR3, as DNA: TGTGCCAGCAGTTTATACAGGGGGACTAATGAAAAACTGTTTTTT.

J is TRBJ1-1 and V is TRBV2; no firm D call. V was cut by 3 bases and J by 1 base, with 9 bases left in between. Germline lookup yields CDR1 SNHLY and CDR2 FYNNEI. The CDR3 length is 14 residues. This CDR3 is CASSEGRPNTEAFF. In DNA form, the CDR3 reads TGTGCCAGCAGTGAGGGCAGACCGAACACTGAAGCTTTCTTT.

The DNA for the CDR3 is TGCGCCAGCAGCTTAAAATTCGGCAGGGACACTGAAGCTTTCTTT. It specifies CASSLKFGRDTEAFF. V is TRBV5-1 and J is TRBJ1-1; a weak D match, TRBD1 (5 bases). The CDR3 sequence is 15 residues long. In germline, CDR1 is SGHRS, CDR2 YFSETQ. Between the trimmed V and J ends, which lost 2 bases and 3 bases, there was a span of 14 bases.

This clone has only one observation. J is TRBJ2-5 and V is TRBV7-2, with 9 bases fitting TRBD2. V dropped 2 bases and J dropped 5; count of bases not matched to a gene: 6. The CDR3 extends over 15 amino acids. The germline gives CDR1 SGHTA, CDR2 FQGNSA. CDR3 in amino acids: CASSLKAGGQETQYF. CDR3 DNA: TGTGCCAGCAGCTTAAAAGCGGGGGGCCAGGAGACCCAGTACTTC.

J is TRBJ1-5 and V is TRBV28; D not resolved. Trimming took 4 bases from V and 0 from J, leaving 10 bases between them. Per the germline V gene, CDR1 is MDHEN and CDR2 is SYDVKM. The CDR3 is 15 amino acids. CDR3 in amino acids: CASSSAANSNQPQHF. CDR3 DNA: TGTGCCAGCAGTTCCGCCGCGAATAGCAATCAGCCCCAGCATTTT.

V is TRBV18 and J is TRBJ2-7; 11 bases are a match to TRBD1. This CDR3 spans 15 amino acids. The trim removed 6 bases at V and 2 bases at J, leaving 6 bases unmatched. Germline CDR1 is KGHSH and CDR2 is LQKENI. The CDR3 region is CASSPGTGGTYEQYF. CDR3 DNA sequence: TGTGCCAGCTCCCCGGGGACAGGGGGGACCTACGAGCAGTACTTC.

The genes are TRBV27 and TRBJ2-4; TRBD1 is a possible D gene (6 bases). The V and J ends lost 2 bases and 0 bases respectively, with 14 bases between them. Germline assignment: CDR1 MNHEY and CDR2 SMNVEV (reference sequence). The CDR3 is 17 amino acids. CDR3 region: CASSLIGQPLAKNIQYF. The CDR3 DNA reads TGTGCCAGCAGTTTAATCGGACAGCCCCTAGCCAAAAACATTCAGTACTTC.

This chain links TRBV2 with TRBJ1-5, with 7 bases that match TRBD1. Germline V gives CDR1 SNHLY, CDR2 FYNNEI. V was clipped by 7 bases and J by 7 bases; unmatched bases: 13. The CDR3 has 15 residues. CDR3 coding DNA: TGTGCCAGCAAACAGGGGTCCGAATCTTACCAGCCCCAGCATTTT. Its protein is CASKQGSESYQPQHF.

The chain is built from TRBV3-1 (or the pseudogene TRBV3-2) and TRBJ1-4; unclear D gene. The V gene lost 4 bases and the J gene lost 5 bases, with 20 bases spanning the gap. The CDR3 runs to 17 residues. The germline V gene has CDR1 LGHDT and CDR2 YNNKEL (reference sequence). CDR3 DNA: TGTGCCAGCAGCCCCGAGACGTCGGGCGGAGGGAATGAAAAACTGTTTTTT. It codes for CASSPETSGGGNEKLFF.

The chain links TRBV28 to TRBJ2-5; 7 bases match TRBD2. The CDR3 loop spans 11 amino acids. The V segment lost 7 bases and the J segment 9 bases; nucleotides outside the gene matches: 5. Looked up from germline, CDR1 is MDHEN and CDR2 is SYDVKM. The chain's CDR3 is CASTEAGAQYF. In DNA, the CDR3 is TGTGCCAGCACCGAGGCGGGGGCCCAGTACTTC.

This clone has a single count. The genes are TRBV30 and TRBJ1-1; D remains unclear. V dropped 1 base and J dropped 6 bases, with 12 bases sitting between them. The CDR3 sequence is 13 residues long. CDR1 and CDR2 (germline): GTSNPN, SVGIG (reference sequence). As DNA, the CDR3 is TGTGCCTGGAGTGCCCTTCGAGCGGCTGAAGCTTTCTTT. Protein: CAWSALRAAEAFF.

The chain couples TRBV24-1 to TRBJ2-3; a possible D gene is TRBD1 (6 bases). This CDR3 contains 16 residues. The germline V gene has CDR1 KGHDR and CDR2 SFDVKD. Trimming took 1 base from V and 1 from J, leaving 11 bases between them. The CDR3, as DNA: TGTGCCACCAGTGATTTAGCCAGGGGTGGCACAGATACGCAGTATTTT. This codes for CATSDLARGGTDTQYF.